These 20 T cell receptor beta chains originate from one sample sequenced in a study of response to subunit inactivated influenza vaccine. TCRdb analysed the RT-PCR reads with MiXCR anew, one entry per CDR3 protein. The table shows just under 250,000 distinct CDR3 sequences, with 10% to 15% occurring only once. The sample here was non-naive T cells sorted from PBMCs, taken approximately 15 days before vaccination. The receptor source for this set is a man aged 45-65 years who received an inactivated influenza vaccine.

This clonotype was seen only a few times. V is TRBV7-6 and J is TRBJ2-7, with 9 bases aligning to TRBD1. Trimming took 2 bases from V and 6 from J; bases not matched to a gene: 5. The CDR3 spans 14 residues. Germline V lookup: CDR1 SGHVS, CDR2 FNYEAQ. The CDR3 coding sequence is TGTGCCAGCAGCTTACTAGGGACAGGGCCCGAGCAGTACTTC. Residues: CASSLLGTGPEQYF.

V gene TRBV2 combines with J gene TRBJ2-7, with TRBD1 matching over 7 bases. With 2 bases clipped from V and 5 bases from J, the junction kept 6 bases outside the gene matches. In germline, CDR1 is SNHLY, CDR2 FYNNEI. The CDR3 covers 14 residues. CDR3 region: CASSERTGEHEQYF. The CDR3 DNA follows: TGTGCCAGCAGTGAACGTACAGGGGAACACGAGCAGTACTTC.

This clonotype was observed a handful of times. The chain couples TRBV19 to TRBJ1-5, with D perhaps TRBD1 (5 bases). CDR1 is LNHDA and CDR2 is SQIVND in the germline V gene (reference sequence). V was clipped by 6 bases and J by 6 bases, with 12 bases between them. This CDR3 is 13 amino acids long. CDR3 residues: CASSGSRGQPQHF. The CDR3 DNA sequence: TGTGCCAGTAGCGGCTCTAGGGGTCAGCCCCAGCATTTT. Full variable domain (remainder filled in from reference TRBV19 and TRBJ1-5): DGGITQSPKYLFRKEGQNVTLSCEQNLNHDAMYWYRQDPGQGLRLIYYSQIVNDFQKGDIAEGYSVSREKKESFPLTVTSAQKNPTAFYLCASSGSRGQPQHFGDGTRLSIL.

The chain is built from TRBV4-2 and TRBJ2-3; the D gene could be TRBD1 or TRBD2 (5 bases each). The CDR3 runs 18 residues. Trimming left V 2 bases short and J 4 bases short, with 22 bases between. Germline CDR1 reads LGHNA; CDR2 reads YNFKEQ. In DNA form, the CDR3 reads TGTGCCAGCAGCCAACCCTCACGAGGGGCCGGTGGTGCAGATACGCAGTATTTT. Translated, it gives CASSQPSRGAGGADTQYF.

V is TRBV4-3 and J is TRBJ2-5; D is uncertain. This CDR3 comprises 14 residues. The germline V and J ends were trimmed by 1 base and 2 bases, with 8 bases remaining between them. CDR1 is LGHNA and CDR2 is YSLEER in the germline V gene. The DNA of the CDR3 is TGCGCCAGCAGCCAAGGTCCGGAGCAAGAGACCCAGTACTTC. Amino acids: CASSQGPEQETQYF.

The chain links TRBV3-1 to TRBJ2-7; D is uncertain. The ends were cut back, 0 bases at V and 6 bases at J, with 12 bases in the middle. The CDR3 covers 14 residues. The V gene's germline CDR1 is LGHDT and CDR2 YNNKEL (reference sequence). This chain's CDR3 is CASSQDIVGLEQYF. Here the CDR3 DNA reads TGTGCCAGCAGCCAAGACATAGTCGGGCTCGAGCAGTACTTC.

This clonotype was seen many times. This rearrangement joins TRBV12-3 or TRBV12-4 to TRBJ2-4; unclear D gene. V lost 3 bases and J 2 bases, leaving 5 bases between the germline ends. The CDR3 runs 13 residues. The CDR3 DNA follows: TGTGCCAGCAGTTTCGAGACCAAAAACATTCAGTACTTC. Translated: CASSFETKNIQYF.

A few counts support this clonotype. Here the CDR3 reads CASSLGRTWAQYF. The CDR3, as DNA: TGTGCCAGCAGTTTGGGTCGGACTTGGGCCCAGTACTTC. The V gene is TRBV28, the J gene TRBJ2-5, with D possibly matching TRBD2 (5 bases). Between the trimmed V and J ends, which lost 3 bases and 9 bases, there was a span of 14 bases. The CDR3 is 13 amino acids. Germline V lookup: CDR1 MDHEN, CDR2 SYDVKM.

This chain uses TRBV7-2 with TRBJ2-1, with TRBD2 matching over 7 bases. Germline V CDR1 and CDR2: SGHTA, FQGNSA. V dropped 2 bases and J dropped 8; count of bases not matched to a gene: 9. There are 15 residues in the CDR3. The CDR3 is CASSLNGGWSYEQFF. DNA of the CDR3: TGTGCCAGCAGCTTAAACGGGGGGTGGAGCTATGAGCAGTTCTTC.

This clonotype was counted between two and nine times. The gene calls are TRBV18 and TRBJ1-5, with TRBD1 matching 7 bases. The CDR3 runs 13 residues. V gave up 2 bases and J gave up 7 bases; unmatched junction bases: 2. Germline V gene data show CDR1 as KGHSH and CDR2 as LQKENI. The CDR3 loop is CASSPTGAQPQHF. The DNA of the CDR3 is TGTGCCAGCTCACCAACAGGGGCCCAGCCCCAGCATTTT.

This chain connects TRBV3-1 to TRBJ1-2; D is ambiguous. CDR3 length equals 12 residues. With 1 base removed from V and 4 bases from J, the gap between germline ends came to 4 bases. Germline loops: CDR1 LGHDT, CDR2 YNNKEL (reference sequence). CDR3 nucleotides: TGTGCCAGCAGCCAAGTAAGCTATGGCTACACCTTC. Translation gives CASSQVSYGYTF. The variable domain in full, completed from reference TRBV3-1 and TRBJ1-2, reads DTAVSQTPKYLVTQMGNDKSIKCEQNLGHDTMYWYKQDSKKFLKIMFSYNNKELIINETVPNRFSPKSPDKAHLNLHINSLELGDSAVYFCASSQVSYGYTFGSGTRLTVV.

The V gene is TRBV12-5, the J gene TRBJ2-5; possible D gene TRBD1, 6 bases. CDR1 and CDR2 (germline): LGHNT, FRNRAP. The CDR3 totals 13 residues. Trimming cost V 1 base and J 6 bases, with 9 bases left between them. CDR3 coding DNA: TGTGCTAGTGGTTTGGCAGGGGTTCAGACCCAGTACTTC. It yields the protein CASGLAGVQTQYF.

The CDR3 DNA is TGCGCCAGCAGCCTTCCCCGACCGGCAGGGACGAACACTGAAGCTTTCTTT. Amino acids: CASSLPRPAGTNTEAFF. The J gene is TRBJ1-1, the V gene TRBV5-1; the D gene is possibly TRBD1 (5 bases). From germline, CDR1 is SGHRS and CDR2 YFSETQ. The CDR3 extends over 17 amino acids. The V end lost 4 bases, the J end lost 1 base, and 20 bases lay between the germline ends.

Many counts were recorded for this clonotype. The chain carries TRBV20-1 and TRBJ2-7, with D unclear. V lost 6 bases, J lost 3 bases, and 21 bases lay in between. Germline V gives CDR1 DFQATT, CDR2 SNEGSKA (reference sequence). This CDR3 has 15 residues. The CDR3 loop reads CSAPRHAPPNYEQYF. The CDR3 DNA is TGCAGTGCCCCCCGACACGCACCCCCGAACTACGAGCAGTACTTC.

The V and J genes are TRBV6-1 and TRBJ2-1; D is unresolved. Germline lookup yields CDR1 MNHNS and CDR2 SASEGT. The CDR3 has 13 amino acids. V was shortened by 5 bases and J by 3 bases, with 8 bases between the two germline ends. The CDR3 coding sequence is TGTGCCAGCAGTCCCGTCCACTACAATGAGCAGTTCTTC. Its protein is CASSPVHYNEQFF.

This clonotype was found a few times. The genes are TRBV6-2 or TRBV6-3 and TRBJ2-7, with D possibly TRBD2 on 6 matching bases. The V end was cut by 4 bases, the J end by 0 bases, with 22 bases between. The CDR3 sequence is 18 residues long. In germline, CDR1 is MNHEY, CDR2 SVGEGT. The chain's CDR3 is CASSFPPQARRGSYEQYF. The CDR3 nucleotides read TGTGCCAGCAGTTTCCCACCCCAAGCGAGGAGGGGCTCCTACGAGCAGTACTTC.

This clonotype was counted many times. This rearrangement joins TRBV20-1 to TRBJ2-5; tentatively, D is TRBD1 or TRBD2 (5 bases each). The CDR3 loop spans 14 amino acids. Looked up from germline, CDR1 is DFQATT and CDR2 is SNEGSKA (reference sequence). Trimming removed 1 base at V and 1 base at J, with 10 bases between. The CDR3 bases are TGCAGTGCTAGAGGGGGGTTTATCCAAGAGACCCAGTACTTC. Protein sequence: CSARGGFIQETQYF.

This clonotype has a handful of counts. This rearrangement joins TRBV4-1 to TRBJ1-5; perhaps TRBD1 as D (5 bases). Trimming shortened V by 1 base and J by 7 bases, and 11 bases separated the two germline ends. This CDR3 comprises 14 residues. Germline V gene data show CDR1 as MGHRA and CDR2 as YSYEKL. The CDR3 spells CASSQVGGLQPQHF. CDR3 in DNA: TGCGCCAGCAGCCAAGTGGGGGGTTTACAGCCCCAGCATTTT.

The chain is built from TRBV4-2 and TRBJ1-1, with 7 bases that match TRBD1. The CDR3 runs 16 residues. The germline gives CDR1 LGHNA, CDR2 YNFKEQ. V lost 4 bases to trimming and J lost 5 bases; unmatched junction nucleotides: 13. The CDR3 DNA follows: TGTGCCAGCAGCCGCCAAGGGGCCCAGGGGGGAACTGAAGCTTTCTTT. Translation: CASSRQGAQGGTEAFF.

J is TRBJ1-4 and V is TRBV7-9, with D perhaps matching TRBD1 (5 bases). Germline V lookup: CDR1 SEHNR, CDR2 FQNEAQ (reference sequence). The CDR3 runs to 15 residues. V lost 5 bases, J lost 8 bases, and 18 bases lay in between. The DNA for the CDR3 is TGTGCCAGCAGCCCCGGGGCAGGGCCGGGGGAAAAACTGTTTTTT. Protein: CASSPGAGPGEKLFF.